The present TCR beta chain was sequenced within a study of response to subunit inactivated influenza vaccine. In its sample, this clonotype was seen a few times. TCRdb called the RT-PCR reads again in MiXCR, with one record for every CDR3 protein. This sample has approximately 700,000 distinct CDR3 sequences, with 15% to 17% found just once. The material was PBMCs from blood, obtained 11 to 12 days after vaccination. This TCR derives from a man between 45 and 60 years old who received an inactivated influenza vaccine.

The CDR3 is CASSLLPVEKLFF. In nucleotides, the CDR3 is TGCGCCAGCAGCTTGTTGCCAGTTGAAAAACTGTTTTTT. J is TRBJ1-4 and V is TRBV5-1; no clear D. V was cut by 1 base and J by 7 bases, with 8 bases left in between. The CDR3 loop spans 13 amino acids. Germline V gene data show CDR1 as SGHRS and CDR2 as YFSETQ. Combining the CDR3 with reference TRBV5-1 and TRBJ1-4 gives the whole variable domain KAGVTQTPRYLIKTRGQQVTLSCSPISGHRSVSWYQQTPGQGLQFLFEYFSETQRNKGNFPGRFSGRQFSNSRSEMNVSTLELGDSALYLCASSLLPVEKLFFGSGTQLSVL.